Here is one T cell receptor (beta chain) with its context. No antigen is known for it. Base qualities are not provided; no much larger clone lies one nucleotide away. The sample is drawn from a study of blood T cell repertoires in COVID-19 (dated by TCRdb to the early 2020s). Some background on the complete study: Samples from collaborators originated in the United States, Italy and Spain and spanned both the acute and convalescent phases of COVID-19. The material from the prospective study consisted of cDNA or gDNA derived from T cells, B-cell-depleted T cells, or PBMCs. Subjects who had been exposed to COVID-19, were actively infected with it, or had recovered from it provided the deeply sampled blood TCRbeta repertoires that made up the dataset. The repertoires were released in a freely available public database meant as a resource for research on the immune response to SARS-CoV-2. Samples were obtained from the ongoing ImmuneRACE study (first 160 participants) and from about 1,300 subjects provided by 6 global collaborators. Sample metadata almost always included a de-identified subject ID, COVID-19 status, age in years and sex. Where available, HLA class I and class II types were taken from metadata supplied by the sample provider and were not determined by assay-based typing.

Study-wide findings and limitations: How much clinical and demographic metadata was included differed by source and by participant, and the metadata was provided uncurated.

One collaborating source in Seattle enrolled patients while the patients were actively infected and followed the patients over time throughout the course of disease. The collaborating institutions used their own protocols to collect whole blood in K2EDTA tubes. For TCRbeta analysis, collaborators shipped samples as frozen whole blood, isolated PBMCs, or DNA extracted from either of those sample types. Sequences MNHNS (CDR1) and SASEGT (CDR2) are obtained from the germline V gene. V and J are trimmed by 2 bases and 9 bases, and the gene matches miss 7 bases of the junction. Taken from cysteine to phenylalanine, the CDR3 has 15 residues. Of the read, only the CDR3 DNA is kept; its 45 bases are in frame from base 1. TCRbeta CDR3 regions were amplified from genomic DNA by means of the immunoSEQ Assay, a bias-controlled multiplex PCR. The original methods were these. The number of nucleated cells in each sample was estimated by amplification of reference gene primers within the assay. Sequence reads were collapsed and filtered to measure the absolute abundance of every unique TCRbeta CDR3 rearrangement. For each sample, productive Simpson clonality was calculated as the square root of Simpson's diversity index across productive rearrangements. Held by TCRdb, this immuneACCESS table contains in-frame sequences only and omits some clones. Under half of the omission traces to an unresolved V gene where checked; the cause of the rest is unknown. The V and J calls and the clone size are those of that table, but D and trimming were determined from the DNA. The sample profile shows some 58,000 clones; over 75% of them were found once. The top ten constitute over 25% of the sample.

The receptor comes from a man between 60 and 75 years old with COVID-19, enrolled during active disease. The chain couples TRBV6-1 to TRBJ2-4; TRBD2 fits 10 bases in the junction. What was sequenced was peripheral blood. The encoded CDR3 is CASSEQASGGGIQYF. The DNA reads TGTGCCAGCAGTGAACAGGCTAGCGGGGGAGGCATTCAGTACTTC.